This TCR beta chain was sequenced for a study of CD8+CD57+ T cells in acquired aplastic anemia. The sequenced patients had an expansion of CD8+CD57+ cells seen by flow cytometry. This clonotype has more than one count but fewer than ten. Its antigen is as yet unknown. One junction end disagrees with the germline gene, perhaps due to a read error. Findings and caveats of the study: Researchers report that 25 to 35 CD8+ CDR3 sequences appeared in both patients and controls. Patients were compared with controls for CD8+ Simpson's diversity, and no significant difference emerged.

The study profiled TCR beta VDJ and CDR3 using genomic DNA as template. TCRdb passed the reads through MiXCR, listing each CDR3 protein once. The data contain hundreds of thousands of distinct CDR3 sequences, approximately 45% of them singletons. The germline CDR1 and CDR2 sequences are SEHNR and FQNEAQ (reference sequence). CDR3 length: 12 residues. Sample: sorted CD4+, CD8+, or CD8+CD57+ T cells (not recorded which) from PBMCs. This chain links TRBV7-9 with TRBJ1-1; no clear D gene. The TCR originated in a human donor with aplastic anemia. CDR3 region: CASSPRNTEASF. DNA for the CDR3: TGTGCCAGCAGCCCCCGGAACACTGAAGCTTCCTTT.